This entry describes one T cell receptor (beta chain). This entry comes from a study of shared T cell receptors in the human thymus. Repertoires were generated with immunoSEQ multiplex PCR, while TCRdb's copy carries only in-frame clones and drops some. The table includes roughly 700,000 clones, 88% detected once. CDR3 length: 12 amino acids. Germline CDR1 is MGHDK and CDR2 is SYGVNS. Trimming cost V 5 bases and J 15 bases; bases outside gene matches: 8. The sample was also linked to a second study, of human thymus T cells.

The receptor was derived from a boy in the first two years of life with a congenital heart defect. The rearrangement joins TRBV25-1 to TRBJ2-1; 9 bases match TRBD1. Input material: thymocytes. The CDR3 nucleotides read TGTGCCAGCAGTCGAAGGGGGACAGGGCGGTTCTTC. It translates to CASSRRGTGRFF. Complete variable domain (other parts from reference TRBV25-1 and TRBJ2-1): EADIYQTPRYLVIGTGKKITLECSQTMGHDKMYWYQQDPGMELHLIHYSYGVNSTEKGDLSSESTVSRIRTEHFPLTLESARPSHTSQYLCASSRRGTGRFFGPGTRLTVL.